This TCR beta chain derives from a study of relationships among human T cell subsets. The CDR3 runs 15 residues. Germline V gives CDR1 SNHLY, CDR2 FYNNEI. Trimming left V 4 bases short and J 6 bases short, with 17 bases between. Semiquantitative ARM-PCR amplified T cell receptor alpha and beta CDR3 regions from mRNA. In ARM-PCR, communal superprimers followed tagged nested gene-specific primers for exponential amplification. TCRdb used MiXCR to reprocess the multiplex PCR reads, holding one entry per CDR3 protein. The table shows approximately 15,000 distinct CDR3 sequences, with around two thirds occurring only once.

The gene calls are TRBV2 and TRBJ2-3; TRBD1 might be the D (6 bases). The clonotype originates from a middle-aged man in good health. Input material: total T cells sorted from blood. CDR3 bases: TGTGCCAGCAGTGTGGGACATCCGATTTGGGATACGCAGTATTTT. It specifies CASSVGHPIWDTQYF.